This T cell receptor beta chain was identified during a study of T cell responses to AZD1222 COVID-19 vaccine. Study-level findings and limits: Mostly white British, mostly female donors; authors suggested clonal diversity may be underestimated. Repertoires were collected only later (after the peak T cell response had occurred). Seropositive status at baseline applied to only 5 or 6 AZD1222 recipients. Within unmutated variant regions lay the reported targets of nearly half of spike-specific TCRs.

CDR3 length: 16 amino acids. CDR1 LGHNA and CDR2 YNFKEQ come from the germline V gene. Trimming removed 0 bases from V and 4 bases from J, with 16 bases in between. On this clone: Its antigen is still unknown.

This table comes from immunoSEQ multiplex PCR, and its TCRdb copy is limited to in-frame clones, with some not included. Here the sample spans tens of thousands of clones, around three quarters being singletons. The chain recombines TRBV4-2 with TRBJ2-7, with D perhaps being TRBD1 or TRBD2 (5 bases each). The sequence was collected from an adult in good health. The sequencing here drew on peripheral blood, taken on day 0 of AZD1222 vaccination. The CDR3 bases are TGTGCCAGCAGCCAAGATAATTCCGGGGCAGCATACGAGCAGTACTTC. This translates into CASSQDNSGAAYEQYF.